A selection of T cell receptor beta chains follows, all from one sample in a study of shared clonotypes between healthy human individuals. Only in-frame clones appear in the TCRdb table, and some are missing; sequencing was by immunoSEQ multiplex PCR. The sample lists about 450,000 clones; about 76% were seen once. Sequences were obtained from PBMCs. These TCRs come from a woman aged 40-49 years in good health. Some clones in this sample may be carry-over from other donors' samples. Both conserved end residues are part of each CDR3. A D gene is named only where the DNA matches it firmly. Clone size appears in some rows only: once, few, many, or a class for an expanded clone.

clone size	D gene	J gene	V gene	CDR3 protein	CDR3 DNA
-	TRBD2	TRBJ2-1	TRBV27	CASSWGGEVANEQFF	TGTGCCAGCAGTTGGGGGGGGGAGGTAGCCAATGAGCAGTTCTTC
-	-	TRBJ1-4	TRBV28	CASSDSPTNEKLFF	TGTGCCAGCAGCGACAGCCCAACTAATGAAAAACTGTTTTTT
-	-	TRBJ2-7	TRBV19	CASSPSRSGYEQYF	TGTGCCAGTAGTCCCTCGCGGTCTGGATACGAGCAGTACTTC
-	TRBD2	TRBJ2-7	TRBV27	CASSPRRGVSGSWYEQYF	TGTGCCAGCAGTCCGCGAAGGGGGGTTAGCGGGAGTTGGTACGAGCAGTACTTC
-	-	TRBJ2-1	TRBV18	CASSPSRTKSLEQFF	TGTGCCAGCTCACCGTCCAGGACTAAATCTCTTGAGCAGTTCTTC
-	-	TRBJ1-3	TRBV6-5	CASRPLGGNTIYF	TGTGCCAGCAGACCTCTAGGGGGAAACACCATATATTTT
-	-	TRBJ2-5	TRBV28	CASSPKAGFLETQYF	TGTGCCAGCAGTCCGAAGGCAGGCTTCCTAGAGACCCAGTACTTC
-	TRBD1	TRBJ2-2	TRBV10-3	CAIKDPDRRVSNTGELFF	TGTGCCATCAAGGATCCGGACAGGCGGGTATCGAACACCGGGGAGCTGTTTTTT
-	TRBD2	TRBJ2-1	TRBV5-6	CASSSPPTTSGGSWDQFF	TGTGCCAGCAGCTCGCCACCTACGACTAGCGGAGGATCCTGGGATCAGTTCTTC
-	TRBD1	TRBJ2-5	TRBV5-1	CASSLAGTGQGETQYF	TGCGCCAGCAGCTTGGCGGGGACAGGTCAGGGGGAGACCCAGTACTTC
-	-	TRBJ1-5	TRBV28	CASSPGRSGNQPQHF	TGTGCCAGCAGTCCGGGACGTTCTGGCAATCAGCCCCAGCATTTT
-	-	TRBJ1-1	TRBV18	CASSPPNTEAFF	TGTGCCAGCTCACCACCGAACACTGAAGCTTTCTTT
-	-	TRBJ1-4	TRBV2	CASSERGGPNEKLFF	TGTGCCAGCAGTGAAAGAGGGGGACCTAATGAAAAACTGTTTTTT
-	-	TRBJ2-7	TRBV9	CASSVDGGLLYEQYF	TGTGCCAGCAGCGTAGATGGGGGGTTGCTCTACGAGCAGTACTTC
few	-	TRBJ2-1	TRBV6-6	CASSKSNNEQFF	TGTGCCAGCAGTAAATCAAACAATGAGCAGTTCTTC
-	-	TRBJ1-2	TRBV6-5	CASSYSPGNYGYTF	TGTGCCAGCAGTTACTCTCCAGGAAACTATGGCTACACCTTC
few	-	TRBJ2-2	TRBV18	CASSPSNTGELFF	TGTGCCAGCTCACCATCGAACACCGGGGAGCTGTTTTTT
-	-	TRBJ1-1	TRBV19	CASSPTQYTEAFF	TGTGCCAGTAGCCCTACTCAATACACTGAAGCTTTCTTT
-	-	TRBJ2-7	TRBV6-1	CAIRLYSYEQYF	TGTGCCATCCGGCTCTACTCCTACGAGCAGTACTTC
-	-	TRBJ2-7	TRBV11-2	CASSPTGYEQYF	TGTGCCAGCAGCCCGACGGGGTACGAGCAGTACTTC
-	-	TRBJ2-1	TRBV6-6	CASTPGSYNEQFF	TGTGCCAGCACCCCCGGCTCCTACAATGAGCAGTTCTTC
once	-	TRBJ2-1	TRBV7-9	CASSLGRVAELNEQFF	TGTGCCAGCAGCTTAGGAAGGGTAGCCGAACTCAATGAGCAGTTCTTC
-	TRBD2	TRBJ2-1	TRBV11-1	CATAAGGGVPYNEQFF	TGTGCCACCGCCGCCGGGGGGGGAGTGCCCTACAATGAGCAGTTCTTC
-	-	TRBJ1-1	TRBV18	CASSPPGTLEAFF	TGTGCCAGCTCACCACCCGGGACACTCGAGGCTTTCTTT
-	TRBD1	TRBJ2-4	TRBV7-3	CASSLGTGGGQVQYF	TGTGCCAGCAGCTTAGGAACAGGGGGTGGGCAAGTTCAGTACTTC
-	-	TRBJ2-1	TRBV5-1	CASSAGLPAHNEQFF	TGCGCCAGCAGCGCCGGGCTGCCGGCCCACAATGAGCAGTTCTTC
-	TRBD1	TRBJ2-1	TRBV2	CASSEDRVEGNEQFF	TGTGCCAGCAGTGAGGACAGGGTGGAGGGGAATGAGCAGTTCTTC
-	-	TRBJ1-2	TRBV30	CAWSVRGEAYYGYTF	TGTGCCTGGAGTGTACGAGGGGAGGCCTACTATGGCTACACCTTC
few	-	TRBJ2-7	TRBV28	CASSLMMVDGEPYEQYF	TGTGCCAGCAGCTTGATGATGGTGGACGGGGAACCCTACGAGCAGTACTTC
-	TRBD2	TRBJ2-1	TRBV18	CASSPTSGKTGNEQFF	TGTGCCAGCTCACCAACTAGCGGGAAAACTGGCAATGAGCAGTTCTTC
-	-	TRBJ2-4	TRBV2	CASSESSRGIQYF	TGTGCCAGCAGTGAATCTAGTCGAGGCATTCAGTACTTC
-	TRBD1	TRBJ1-1	TRBV28	CASSLTLGQGEGGEAFF	TGTGCCAGCAGTTTAACTCTTGGACAGGGCGAAGGGGGTGAAGCTTTCTTT
once	-	TRBJ2-3	TRBV29-1	CSTTPVADTQYF	TGCAGCACCACTCCCGTGGCGGATACGCAGTATTTT
-	TRBD1	TRBJ1-2	TRBV7-6	CASSLGRDSGNYGYTF	TGTGCCAGCAGCTTAGGCCGGGACAGTGGTAACTATGGCTACACCTTC
-	TRBD2	TRBJ2-7	TRBV19	CASSIPGLAYEQYF	TGTGCCAGTAGTATACCGGGACTAGCCTACGAGCAGTACTTC
few	-	TRBJ2-5	TRBV2	CASRPGLAQETQYF	TGTGCCAGCAGGCCCGGGCTAGCCCAAGAGACCCAGTACTTC
-	-	TRBJ2-1	TRBV29-1	CSVEDADHNNEQFF	TGCAGCGTTGAAGACGCGGACCACAACAATGAGCAGTTCTTC
-	-	TRBJ2-5	TRBV4-2	CASSQDLQPAQYF	TGTGCCAGCAGCCAAGATCTCCAGCCGGCGCAGTACTTC
few	-	TRBJ1-3	TRBV9	CASSVEGARGNTIYF	TGTGCCAGCAGCGTAGAAGGGGCCCGTGGAAACACCATATATTTT
few	-	TRBJ1-1	TRBV5-4	CASSLASGAANTEAFF	TGTGCCAGCAGCTTGGCCTCTGGGGCAGCCAACACTGAAGCTTTCTTT
-	-	TRBJ2-1	TRBV15	CATSRGGGGSNEQFF	TGTGCCACCAGCAGAGGGGGTGGAGGGAGCAATGAGCAGTTCTTC
few	-	TRBJ1-3	TRBV11-2	CASSSRGGAYGNTIYF	TGTGCCAGCAGTTCCCGAGGGGGGGCTTACGGAAACACCATATATTTT
-	TRBD1	TRBJ1-5	TRBV2	CASRSTGDQPQHF	TGTGCCAGCAGGTCGACAGGGGATCAGCCCCAGCATTTT
few	-	TRBJ1-1	TRBV29-1	CSAGFMNTEAFF	TGCAGCGCCGGATTCATGAACACTGAAGCTTTCTTT
-	-	TRBJ1-4	TRBV5-5	CASSPTPGGGEKLFF	TGTGCCAGCAGCCCCACCCCGGGGGGGGGTGAAAAACTGTTTTTT
-	-	TRBJ2-7	TRBV27	CASKGGPSYEQYF	TGTGCCAGCAAGGGCGGACCCTCCTACGAGCAGTACTTC
-	-	TRBJ2-7	TRBV11-3	CASSLGTSGDEQYF	TGTGCCAGCAGCTTGGGCACTTCTGGCGACGAGCAGTACTTC
-	TRBD2	TRBJ2-1	TRBV7-6	CASSLVREEGEQFF	TGTGCCAGCAGCTTAGTCCGGGAGGAGGGTGAGCAGTTCTTC
few	TRBD2	TRBJ2-1	TRBV5-1	CASSLAATSEYNEQFF	TGCGCCAGCAGCTTGGCCGCGACTAGCGAATACAATGAGCAGTTCTTC
-	-	TRBJ1-2	TRBV28	CASRPTVVYGYTF	TGTGCCAGCAGGCCGACAGTCGTCTATGGCTACACCTTC
-	-	TRBJ1-1	TRBV6-5	CASRRGGRNTEAFF	TGTGCCAGCAGGCGGGGGGGGCGGAACACTGAAGCTTTCTTT
-	TRBD2	TRBJ2-2	TRBV2	CASMFSGGAGELFF	TGTGCCAGCATGTTCAGTGGGGGGGCCGGGGAGCTGTTTTTT
-	TRBD2	TRBJ2-1	TRBV7-2	CASSLPGLAAGYNEQFF	TGTGCCAGCAGCTTACCGGGACTAGCGGCGGGGTACAATGAGCAGTTCTTC
few	-	TRBJ1-5	TRBV30	CAWSGQGNQPQHF	TGTGCCTGGAGTGGGCAGGGAAATCAGCCCCAGCATTTT
-	-	TRBJ2-7	TRBV19	CASSIWGREQYF	TGTGCCAGTAGTATTTGGGGACGCGAGCAGTACTTC